One and the same sample provided the 28 T cell receptor beta chains below, sequenced in a study of HIV-infected patients and healthy controls. The repertoire came from unfractionated whole blood and reflected all unsorted peripheral T cells. 450 to 600 ng RNA was reverse transcribed with alpha and beta constant-region primers. Separate chain-specific third strand synthesis with multiplexing indices produced the alpha and beta libraries. TCRdb re-called the 5' RACE reads with MiXCR, one entry per CDR3 protein. The table records about 12,000 distinct CDR3 sequences, around 9.3% of them present only once. The starting material was blood, obtained before antiretroviral therapy. The receptors were sampled from an adult with HIV infection. The donor label of this sample is uncertain.

The V and J genes are TRBV12-3 or TRBV12-4 and TRBJ2-4, with D unresolved. The CDR3 totals 15 residues. The V end lost 2 bases, the J end lost 6 bases, and 14 bases lay between the germline ends. CDR3 nucleotide sequence: TGTGCCAGCAGTTTATTAGGCGTCGAAGGAAACATTCAGTACTTC. Protein product: CASSLLGVEGNIQYF.

This clonotype was seen many times. J is TRBJ1-5 and V is TRBV11-3; D is uncertain. The CDR3 contains 15 residues. V was cut by 1 base and J by 0 bases, with 7 bases left in between. The germline V gene has CDR1 SGHNT and CDR2 YENEEA. In nucleotides, the CDR3 is TGTGCCAGCAGCTTAGGATCCAATAGCAATCAGCCCCAGCATTTT. Encoded protein: CASSLGSNSNQPQHF.

This clonotype appeared many times. The V call is TRBV7-2, the J call TRBJ2-7, with D tentatively TRBD1 or TRBD2 (5 bases each). The V gene's germline CDR1 is SGHTA and CDR2 FQGNSA. The CDR3 totals 12 residues. V lost 1 base and J 9 bases, leaving 10 bases between the germline ends. The CDR3 protein is CASSLGRGAQYF. Here the CDR3 DNA reads TGTGCCAGCAGCTTAGGACGAGGGGCGCAGTACTTC.

This clonotype came up many times. The CDR3 spells CATSDSRRYTDTQYF. CDR3 nucleotide sequence: TGTGCCACCAGTGATTCCAGGCGGTACACAGATACGCAGTATTTT. The chain employs TRBV24-1 and TRBJ2-3; D remains ambiguous. Germline-derived CDR1 and CDR2 are KGHDR and SFDVKD. The CDR3 length is 15 residues. The V end lost 2 bases, the J end lost 2 bases, and 10 bases lay between the germline ends.

This chain uses TRBV12-3 or TRBV12-4 with TRBJ1-5; no reliable D call. This CDR3 has 14 amino acids. Trimming cost V 1 base and J 0 bases, with 4 bases left between them. As DNA, the CDR3 is TGTGCCAGCAGTTTAGAGTATAGCAATCAGCCCCAGCATTTT. It yields the protein CASSLEYSNQPQHF.

This clonotype was seen ten or more times. V usage is TRBV29-1 and J usage is TRBJ1-5; D not resolved. With 0 bases removed from V and 4 bases from J, the gap between germline ends came to 7 bases. In germline, CDR1 is SQVTM, CDR2 ANQGSEA. This CDR3 is built from 13 residues. This chain's CDR3 is CSVEDQENQPQHF. CDR3 in DNA: TGCAGCGTTGAAGATCAGGAGAATCAGCCCCAGCATTTT.

This clonotype was recorded at least ten times. This chain uses TRBV7-3 with TRBJ1-1; unclear D gene. CDR1 is SGHTA and CDR2 is FQGTGA in the germline V gene. The CDR3 length is 13 residues. Trimming left V 7 bases short and J 5 bases short, with 14 bases between. This CDR3 is CASKAGGKTEAFF. The DNA of the CDR3 is TGTGCCAGCAAAGCAGGAGGGAAGACTGAAGCTTTCTTT.

The V and J genes are TRBV4-3 and TRBJ2-3; 13 bases line up with TRBD2. V lost 4 bases, J lost 3 bases, and 7 bases stayed unmatched. The V gene's germline CDR1 is LGHNA and CDR2 YSLEER. The CDR3 covers 17 residues. The CDR3 DNA sequence: TGCGCCAGCAGCCTCGGGACTAGCGGGGTCTGGACAGATACGCAGTATTTT. Translating gives CASSLGTSGVWTDTQYF.

This clonotype was counted only a few times. The rearrangement uses TRBV7-6 and TRBJ1-5, with 8 bases fitting TRBD1. With 0 bases clipped from V and 7 bases from J, the junction kept 5 bases outside the gene matches. The germline gives CDR1 SGHVS, CDR2 FNYEAQ. The CDR3 is 15 amino acids. The CDR3 DNA sequence: TGTGCCAGCAGCTTAGCTGGACAGGGTGAGCAGCCCCAGCATTTT. Its translation: CASSLAGQGEQPQHF.

This clonotype was detected many times. V is TRBV6-5 and J is TRBJ2-7; D not resolved. Trimming removed 2 bases from V and 2 bases from J, with 10 bases in between. This CDR3 has 14 amino acids. CDR1 is MNHEY, CDR2 SVGAGI, per germline. The CDR3: CASSYARFAYEQYF. CDR3 nucleotides: TGTGCCAGCAGTTACGCGCGGTTTGCCTACGAGCAGTACTTC.

In its sample, this clonotype was seen many times. The rearrangement uses TRBV19 and TRBJ2-7; D unresolved. CDR1 and CDR2 from the germline V gene are LNHDA and SQIVND (reference sequence). Trimming removed 1 base from V and 6 bases from J, with 13 bases in between. The CDR3 length is 14 residues. The CDR3 protein is CASSIGARTPEQYF. The CDR3 DNA follows: TGTGCCAGTAGTATAGGGGCCAGAACCCCCGAGCAGTACTTC.

This clonotype showed up just a few times. The CDR3 sequence: CASLSGRSTGELFF. CDR3 nucleotides: TGTGCCAGCCTTAGCGGGAGGTCGACCGGGGAGCTGTTTTTT. The chain has TRBV6-1 and TRBJ2-2, with TRBD2 identical over 10 bases. Germline V CDR1 and CDR2: MNHNS, SASEGT. The trim removed 8 bases at V and 5 bases at J, leaving 5 bases unmatched. This CDR3 contains 14 residues.

This clonotype was recorded at least ten times. The chain combines TRBV6-2 or TRBV6-3 with TRBJ2-5, with 16 bases aligning to TRBD2. The CDR3 has 16 amino acids. Trimming took 5 bases from V and 4 from J; bases not matched to a gene: 4. Germline V lookup: CDR1 MNHEY, CDR2 SVGEGT. CDR3 nucleotide sequence: TGTGCCAGCAGTCAGGGACTAGCGGGAGGGCGAGAGACCCAGTACTTC. Its protein is CASSQGLAGGRETQYF.

This clonotype is medium-sized. CDR3 nucleotides: TGCAGTGCTAGGGGTAGCGGGGGAATCAATGAGCAGTTCTTC. It is translated as CSARGSGGINEQFF. The genes are TRBV20-1 and TRBJ2-1; TRBD2 aligns across 9 bases. Germline V gene sequence: CDR1 DFQATT, CDR2 SNEGSKA (reference sequence). Trimming at V came to 3 bases and at J to 6 bases, leaving 6 bases not matched to a gene. The CDR3 consists of 14 residues.

This clonotype was seen at least ten times. The chain recombines TRBV12-3 or TRBV12-4 with TRBJ1-2; D is perhaps TRBD1 (5 bases). The length of the CDR3 is 13 residues. The ends were cut back, 6 bases at V and 3 bases at J, with 11 bases in the middle. CDR3 coding DNA: TGTGCCAGCAGCCGGGGGGTTGACTATGGCTACACCTTC. Residues: CASSRGVDYGYTF.

This chain links TRBV7-9 with TRBJ1-1; 9 nucleotides match TRBD1. The V gene end was trimmed by 2 bases and the J gene end by 8 bases; junction bases not matched to a gene: 9. The germline V gene has CDR1 SEHNR and CDR2 FQNEAQ (reference sequence). The CDR3 is 15 residues long. CDR3 amino acids: CASSLKGQGATEAFF. DNA of the CDR3: TGTGCCAGCAGCTTAAAGGGACAGGGAGCCACGGAAGCTTTCTTT.

There are many counts of this clonotype. The chain has TRBV24-1 and TRBJ2-3, with D uncertain. The V gene lost 9 bases and the J gene lost 3 bases, with 9 bases spanning the gap. This CDR3 is 12 amino acids long. Germline V CDR1 and CDR2: KGHDR, SFDVKD. As DNA, the CDR3 is TGTGCCACCGGAGAAGAGACAGATACGCAGTATTTT. Amino acid sequence: CATGEETDTQYF.

This clonotype was seen ten or more times. The rearrangement uses TRBV6-5 and TRBJ2-2; 9 bases match TRBD2. The CDR3 extends over 17 amino acids. Trimming removed 2 bases from V and 4 bases from J; junction bases left unmatched: 8. CDR1 and CDR2 (germline): MNHEY, SVGAGI. The CDR3 bases are TGTGCCAGCAGTTACGCCGGGACTAGCAGTTTCACCGGGGAGCTGTTTTTT. Translating gives CASSYAGTSSFTGELFF.

This chain uses TRBV29-1 with TRBJ2-4, with D perhaps matching TRBD1 (6 bases). The CDR3 totals 12 residues. Germline loops: CDR1 SQVTM, CDR2 ANQGSEA. Trimming cost V 7 bases and J 4 bases, with 11 bases left between them. CDR3 sequence (DNA): TGCAGCGCAAGGACAGATAAAAACATTCAGTACTTC. Translated: CSARTDKNIQYF. The full variable domain, in which reference TRBV29-1 and TRBJ2-4 provide the parts outside the CDR3, is SAVISQKPSRDICQRGTSLTIQCQVDSQVTMMFWYRQQPGQSLTLIATANQGSEATYESGFVIDKFPISRPNLTFSTLTVSNMSPEDSSIYLCSARTDKNIQYFGAGTRLSVL.

This clonotype is termed medium-sized. The genes are TRBV27 and TRBJ2-2; D gene unclear. Trimming removed 3 bases from V and 4 bases from J, with 3 bases in between. The CDR3 length is 12 residues. Germline V gene lookup returns CDR1 MNHEY and CDR2 SMNVEV (reference sequence). CDR3: CASSLGTGELFF. The CDR3 bases are TGTGCCAGCAGTTTGGGCACCGGGGAGCTGTTTTTT.

At least ten counts were recorded for this clonotype. The chain uses TRBV6-6 and TRBJ2-6; tentative D call: TRBD2 (5 bases). The CDR3 has 15 amino acids. Germline V gene data show CDR1 as MNHNY and CDR2 as SVGAGI (reference sequence). V lost 9 bases and J 2 bases, leaving 14 bases between the germline ends. CDR3 nucleotides: TGTGCCAGTGAGGGTGGCGATACTGGGGCCAACGTCCTGACTTTC. Amino acid sequence: CASEGGDTGANVLTF.

This clonotype was recorded at least ten times. The CDR3 region has the DNA TGTGCCACCAGTGAGCCCGGGTCAACCAGCTACACCTTC. Translation: CATSEPGSTSYTF. V is TRBV24-1 and J is TRBJ1-2; D is undetermined. The germline V gene encodes CDR1 KGHDR and CDR2 SFDVKD. Trimming removed 4 bases from V and 9 bases from J, with 14 bases in between. The CDR3 runs to 13 residues.

The sample holds a few counts of this clonotype. The chain joins TRBV7-9 to TRBJ2-3, with a weak D call TRBD2 (5 bases). V was clipped by 5 bases and J by 3 bases, with 15 bases between them. CDR1 SEHNR and CDR2 FQNEAQ come from the germline V gene (reference sequence). The CDR3 is 15 amino acids. CDR3 in DNA: TGTGCCAGCAGCCACAGCCTTTCGGGGACAGATACGCAGTATTTT. Translated: CASSHSLSGTDTQYF.

This clonotype was picked up many times. The chain couples TRBV6-5 to TRBJ1-5; maybe TRBD1 (5 bases). V shed 5 bases and J shed 2 bases, with 13 bases lying between them. Germline CDR1 reads MNHEY; CDR2 reads SVGAGI. This CDR3 contains 15 residues. This chain's CDR3 is CASSRFMGGNQPQHF. Here the CDR3 DNA reads TGTGCCAGCAGTCGGTTTATGGGGGGCAATCAGCCCCAGCATTTT.

In its sample, this clonotype was seen many times. V and J are TRBV10-2 and TRBJ1-5, with D unclear. V was pared by 0 bases and J by 4 bases, with 7 bases between. The CDR3 is 14 residues long. Germline loops: CDR1 WSHSY, CDR2 SAAADI. CDR3 loop: CASSESSANQPQHF. The CDR3 bases are TGCGCCAGCAGTGAGTCGAGTGCGAATCAGCCCCAGCATTTT.

The gene calls are TRBV6-6 and TRBJ2-7, with D possibly being TRBD1 (5 bases). Germline lookup yields CDR1 MNHNY and CDR2 SVGAGI (reference sequence). The length of the CDR3 is 14 residues. With 8 bases removed from V and 2 bases from J, the gap between germline ends came to 16 bases. This CDR3 is CASSSGGHTYEQYF. The CDR3 bases are TGTGCCAGCTCTTCCGGCGGACATACCTACGAGCAGTACTTC.

The sample holds a few counts of this clonotype. The rearrangement links TRBV30 to TRBJ1-1; TRBD1 aligns across 9 bases. The germline V gene encodes CDR1 GTSNPN and CDR2 SVGIG (reference sequence). CDR3 size: 16 residues. The V and J ends lost 0 bases and 4 bases, in that order; junction bases with no gene match: 9. The CDR3 nucleotides are TGTGCCTGGAGTGTAGGCGGGACAGGGTTTCGCACTGAAGCTTTCTTT. Translated: CAWSVGGTGFRTEAFF.

This clonotype was counted ten times or more. The V and J genes are TRBV7-6 and TRBJ1-4, with D hard to call. Deletions cut 5 bases from V and 8 bases from J, with 12 bases between. CDR3 length equals 13 residues. CDR1 and CDR2 (germline): SGHVS, FNYEAQ. This chain's CDR3 is CASSADLGEKLFF. The CDR3, as DNA: TGTGCCAGCAGCGCCGACCTGGGGGAAAAACTGTTTTTT.